This T cell receptor (beta chain) stems from a study of neurological immune-mediated disorders (dated 2019 in TCRdb). Some background on the complete study: Among the approximately 35 multiple sclerosis patients, around 30 had relapsing-remitting MS and 3 had secondary progressive MS. The study compared peripheral blood TCR-beta repertoires of HTLV-I-associated myelopathy (HAM/TSP) patients, multiple sclerosis patients and healthy controls using UMI-based sequencing. The 85 to 110 TCR-beta libraries included longitudinal samples, technical triplicates and paired sorted CD4+ and CD8+ T-cell subsets alongside PBMC samples. Of the roughly 68 subjects in the cohort, about 14 were HAM/TSP patients, 34 were multiple sclerosis patients, and around 20 were healthy controls. Study-wide findings and limitations: The highest TCR clonal expansion was observed in HAM/TSP patients, whereas the lowest was observed in MS patients, even when compared with healthy controls. No association of the MS cluster with clinical or MRI features was observed, and the need for larger cohorts was stated by the authors. In a phylogenetic analysis, the repertoires of 18 out of 34 MS patients fell into a single cluster of related CDR3 sequences, pointing to a possible signature at the repertoire level. Across subjects, expanded clones never shared an identical CDR3 amino acid sequence, which suggests that the TCR-beta repertoires in every group were private.

This clonotype was counted many times. The antigen this receptor binds is unknown. Per-nucleotide qualities are absent, and no much larger clonotype sits a single base away. cDNA was synthesized by template-switch 5'RACE using a primer carrying a 10-nucleotide random unique molecular identifier by which each TCR transcript was tagged. Each sequencing run produced over 160 million TCR-beta sequences covering 15-18 subjects. The RNeasy kit was used for extraction of total RNA. The KAPA Real-time Library Amplification kit was used to amplify TCR-beta VDJ regions with primers for the TCR constant region and the 5'RACE anchor. Sample indexes and Illumina adaptors were added in a first PCR, and a second PCR then increased library yield. After purification with Ampure beads, the TCR product of roughly 650 bp was size-selected on a 2% E-gel SizeSelection system. Before pooling, library quality was checked on a Bioanalyzer, concentration was measured with Qubit, and libraries were quantified with the Kapa Library Quantification kit. Paired-end 2 x 150 bp sequencing of the libraries was performed on an Illumina HiSeq 2500. To increase sequence diversity, about 25-31% phiX was spiked into each library pool. The authors' pipeline ran thus. Quality-filtered reads were processed with the UMI-based MiGEC pipeline, and over 80% of raw TCR sequences were removed by the MiGEC pipeline during error correction. IMGT germline references were used for alignment of VDJ genes, and clonotypes were defined by a unique CDR3 amino acid sequence together with V-J genes. VDJtools evaluated clonal expansion, Shannon diversity and CDR3 relatedness (CalcPairwiseDistances, ClusterSamples); CLCbio workbench built phylogenetic trees. Expanded clones were defined as having at least 8 unique UMIs, based on coefficient-of-variation modelling across technical triplicates. In-frame beta chains were kept once TCRdb had trimmed the public reads at Q25 with fastp and called clones with MiXCR. Each entry is one CDR3 protein sequence, shown with its most common DNA and genes. TCRdb's processing, not the study's, gives the V and J calls here. Here the sample has about 66,000 distinct CDR3 sequences; 3.5% to 5% occur a single time. Under 1.5% of the sample rests with the top ten.

Unsorted PBMC libraries were generated from 2 million PBMCs stored in RNAlater at -80 °C until RNA extraction. Multiple sclerosis patients were enrolled in a US clinical protocol under which disease progression was evaluated by magnetic resonance imaging. Peripheral blood underwent Ficoll-Hypaque density gradient centrifugation to isolate PBMCs, which were then cryopreserved in liquid nitrogen. The specimen was PBMCs. This TCR derives from a man between 25 and 39 years old with multiple sclerosis.

The DNA sequence is TGTGCCAGCAGCGAAGCCAGGGACACAGATACGCAGTATTTT. Its protein reads: CASSEARDTDTQYF. The rearrangement joined TRBV6-2 or TRBV6-3 to TRBJ2-3; TRBD1 is possibly the D segment (5 matching bases). Looking up the germline V gene yields CDR1 MNHEY and CDR2 SVGEGT. Inclusive of the bounding cysteine and phenylalanine, the CDR3 is 14 residues long. CDR3 DNA only is kept here, 42 bases in frame from base 1. Trimming removed 6 bases from V and 2 bases from J, leaving 12 bases between the germline ends.